These 30 T cell receptor beta chains were sequenced from one sample in a study of beta chain features in type 1 diabetes. Every isolated RNA sample was fully reverse transcribed, so sequencing captured expressed TCRB transcripts. Data came from immunoSEQ multiplex PCR; TCRdb stores just in-frame clones and leaves some out. The profile shows around 430,000 clones, roughly 30% of them singletons. The sequenced sample consisted of naive CD4+ T cells from blood. These receptors originate from a man aged 18 to 29 in good health.

The rearrangement links TRBV7-8 to TRBJ2-7; no firm D call. CDR1 is SGHVS, CDR2 FQNEAQ, per germline. The CDR3 is 13 amino acids. V lost 1 base and J lost 6, with 10 bases in between. The CDR3 protein is CASSLVVQFEQYF. DNA of the CDR3: TGTGCCAGCAGCTTAGTGGTACAGTTCGAGCAGTACTTC.

A few counts support this clone. The V call is TRBV7-2, the J call TRBJ2-2; D might be TRBD1 (5 bases). CDR1 and CDR2 (germline): SGHTA, FQGNSA. CDR3 length: 13 amino acids. Deletions cut 3 bases from V and 5 bases from J, with 7 bases between. The CDR3 sequence is CASSFRTTGELFF. The CDR3 nucleotides are TGTGCCAGCAGCTTCCGGACAACCGGGGAGCTGTTTTTT.

This clone turned up a few times. The chain is built from TRBV7-3 and TRBJ2-5, with D possibly TRBD1 on 5 matching bases. Germline-derived CDR1 and CDR2 are SGHTA and FQGTGA. CDR3 length: 15 residues. V was cut by 5 bases and J by 4 bases, with 17 bases left in between. In DNA, the CDR3 is TGTGCCAGCAGCCCCACCGCCAGGGCCCGAGAGACCCAGTACTTC. Translating it yields CASSPTARARETQYF. Together with reference TRBV7-3 and TRBJ2-5, the CDR3 gives the full variable domain: GAGVSQTPSNKVTEKGKYVELRCDPISGHTALYWYRQSLGQGPEFLIYFQGTGAADDSGLPNDRFFAVRPEGSVSTLKIQRTERGDSAVYLCASSPTARARETQYFGPGTRLLVL.

The CDR3, as DNA: TGTGCCAGCAGTGAAGGGGGCAGCACAGATACGCAGTATTTT. Amino acid sequence: CASSEGGSTDTQYF. This chain links TRBV2 with TRBJ2-3; D might be TRBD1 (5 bases). In germline, CDR1 is SNHLY, CDR2 FYNNEI. The CDR3 loop spans 14 amino acids. Between the trimmed V and J ends, which lost 1 base and 0 bases, there was a span of 5 bases.

There are a few counts of this clone. The sample has other DNA sequences that encode this CDR3 too. V usage is TRBV30 and J usage is TRBJ2-1; 11 bases map to TRBD1. The CDR3 covers 15 residues. Germline V lookup: CDR1 GTSNPN, CDR2 SVGIG (reference sequence). V trimming: 1 base; J trimming: 4 bases; junction bases outside the gene matches: 3. The CDR3 spells CAWSAGTGGYNEQFF. DNA of the CDR3: TGTGCCTGGAGTGCCGGGACAGGGGGATACAATGAGCAGTTCTTC.

The sample holds a few counts of this clone. The chain couples TRBV6-5 to TRBJ2-5; 7 nucleotides match TRBD2. Germline V gene sequence: CDR1 MNHEY, CDR2 SVGAGI. The CDR3 is 16 residues long. The trim removed 1 base at V and 5 bases at J, leaving 10 bases unmatched. CDR3 nucleotides: TGTGCCAGCAGTTACTATCGTGGGAGGGCCTCTGAGACCCAGTACTTC. Translating it yields CASSYYRGRASETQYF.

This clone was recorded a few times. The rearrangement uses TRBV28 and TRBJ2-1; D uncertain. Germline V gene data show CDR1 as MDHEN and CDR2 as SYDVKM. The CDR3 is made up of 18 amino acids. V dropped 3 bases and J dropped 0 bases, with 18 bases sitting between them. As DNA, the CDR3 is TGTGCCAGCAGTTTCGATTTCAAGGGATCCAGCTCCTACAATGAGCAGTTCTTC. Encoded protein: CASSFDFKGSSSYNEQFF.

Turning to this clone: Other DNA sequences in the sample encode the same CDR3. The chain is built from TRBV30 and TRBJ1-5; the match to TRBD1 covers 9 bases. The germline CDR1 and CDR2 sequences are GTSNPN and SVGIG (reference sequence). The CDR3 loop spans 13 amino acids. V was clipped by 5 bases and J by 6 bases; unmatched bases: 5. The CDR3 protein is CAWGDRASQPQHF. The CDR3 DNA sequence: TGTGCCTGGGGGGACAGGGCCAGTCAGCCCCAGCATTTT.

On this clone: This specimen includes other DNA sequences encoding the same CDR3. The rearrangement links TRBV29-1 to TRBJ2-3, with D tentatively TRBD2 (5 bases). Trimming shortened V by 4 bases and J by 1 base, and 6 bases separated the two germline ends. The CDR3 has 12 amino acids. Germline V gives CDR1 SQVTM, CDR2 ANQGSEA. The CDR3 DNA reads as TGCAGCGTTGGGACTCGCACAGATACGCAGTATTTT. Protein: CSVGTRTDTQYF.

The CDR3 region is CASSQVREVWSEQFF. The CDR3 DNA reads as TGTGCCAGCAGCCAAGTGAGGGAGGTTTGGAGTGAGCAGTTCTTC. The chain is built from TRBV4-2 and TRBJ2-1, with D perhaps matching TRBD2 (6 bases). The germline CDR1 and CDR2 sequences are LGHNA and YNFKEQ. V dropped 1 base and J dropped 9 bases, with 16 bases sitting between them. This CDR3 has 15 residues.

This clone was observed a few times. V usage is TRBV12-5 and J usage is TRBJ2-1; TRBD2 is a possible D gene (5 bases). Germline lookup yields CDR1 LGHNT and CDR2 FRNRAP. This CDR3 has 16 amino acids. V shed 0 bases and J shed 0 bases, with 9 bases lying between them. In DNA, the CDR3 is TGTGCTAGTGGTTTGGTTGTGGGAGTCTCCTACAATGAGCAGTTCTTC. Translation: CASGLVVGVSYNEQFF.

This clone showed up just a few times. V gene TRBV4-1 combines with J gene TRBJ2-6; D not resolved. The CDR3 loop spans 15 amino acids. V lost 4 bases and J 0 bases, leaving 7 bases between the germline ends. CDR1 and CDR2 (germline): MGHRA, YSYEKL. CDR3 sequence reads: CASSLLPSGANVLTF. The CDR3 region has the DNA TGCGCCAGCAGCCTATTGCCCTCTGGGGCCAACGTCCTGACTTTC.

The chain carries TRBV20-1 and TRBJ1-1; D is unclear. The ends were cut back, 4 bases at V and 4 bases at J, with 7 bases in the middle. Germline CDR1 and CDR2: DFQATT and SNEGSKA (reference sequence). The CDR3 loop spans 11 amino acids. The CDR3, as DNA: TGCAGTGCTATAAGAACCACTGAAGCTTTCTTT. Its protein is CSAIRTTEAFF.

This clone was counted a single time. The V gene is TRBV18, the J gene TRBJ2-3; 7 nucleotides match TRBD1. J was trimmed by 4 bases and V by 3 bases; bases with no gene match: 13. The CDR3 is 17 residues long. CDR1 is KGHSH and CDR2 is LQKENI in the germline V gene. Here the CDR3 DNA reads TGTGCCAGCTCACCGCGTTGGGACAGCCCTGCGGCAGATACGCAGTATTTT. This translates into CASSPRWDSPAADTQYF.

The chain links TRBV12-5 to TRBJ2-6; TRBD1 aligns across 8 bases. The CDR3 covers 16 residues. Germline-derived CDR1 and CDR2 are LGHNT and FRNRAP. V was pared by 5 bases and J by 2 bases, with 5 bases of the junction left unmatched. The CDR3: CASGHDRGAGANVLTF. The DNA of the CDR3 is TGTGCTAGTGGTCACGACAGGGGCGCTGGGGCCAACGTCCTGACTTTC.

This clone was observed a handful of times. The V gene is TRBV7-2, the J gene TRBJ2-7; 7 bases are shared with TRBD2. The CDR3 loop spans 14 amino acids. The germline V gene has CDR1 SGHTA and CDR2 FQGNSA. The V gene end was trimmed by 5 bases and the J gene end by 2 bases; junction bases not matched to a gene: 6. CDR3 bases: TGTGCCAGCAGCCGCCCCGGACTAGCCTACGAGCAGTACTTC. Residues: CASSRPGLAYEQYF.

This clone has a handful of counts. V gene TRBV9 combines with J gene TRBJ2-5, with 7 bases matching TRBD2. V was clipped by 4 bases and J by 4 bases; unmatched bases: 7. Looked up from germline, CDR1 is SGDLS and CDR2 is YYNGEE. This CDR3 contains 14 residues. CDR3 DNA: TGTGCCAGCAGCCATGGACTAGAGGTAGAGACCCAGTACTTC. It encodes CASSHGLEVETQYF.

The chain uses TRBV5-1 and TRBJ2-1; D ambiguous. This CDR3 is 14 amino acids long. Trimming stripped 1 base from V and 4 bases from J, with 9 bases between. CDR1 and CDR2 from the germline V gene are SGHRS and YFSETQ. The CDR3 DNA reads as TGCGCCAGCAGCTTGTCACTAACTTACAATGAGCAGTTCTTC. It translates to CASSLSLTYNEQFF.

This chain links TRBV6-6 with TRBJ2-5; D gene ambiguous. Per the germline V gene, CDR1 is MNHNY and CDR2 is SVGAGI (reference sequence). There are 11 residues in the CDR3. Trimming cost V 6 bases and J 5 bases, with 7 bases left between them. CDR3 in DNA: TGTGCCAGCAGCCCCGCGGAGACCCAGTACTTC. Translating gives CASSPAETQYF.

This clone was seen a handful of times. CDR3 in DNA: TGTGCCAGCAGCCCTGGGACTAGCGGGATGCTTAATGAGCAGTTCTTC. This sequence encodes CASSPGTSGMLNEQFF. V usage is TRBV4-2 and J usage is TRBJ2-1, with 13 bases aligning to TRBD2. J lost 7 bases, V lost 4 bases, and 7 bases had no gene match. Looked up from germline, CDR1 is LGHNA and CDR2 is YNFKEQ. There are 16 residues in the CDR3.

This clone turned up a few times. V is TRBV30 and J is TRBJ2-4, with no clear D. The CDR3 totals 14 residues. Between the trimmed V and J ends, which lost 0 bases and 7 bases, there was a span of 13 bases. Per germline, CDR1 GTSNPN and CDR2 SVGIG (reference sequence). The CDR3 is CAWSVTRQPNIQYF. The CDR3 bases are TGTGCCTGGAGTGTAACCAGGCAACCCAACATTCAGTACTTC.

This clone appeared a few times. This rearrangement joins TRBV13 to TRBJ2-3, with a possible D match to TRBD2 (5 bases). CDR1 and CDR2 from the germline V gene are PRHDT and FYEKMQ (reference sequence). V lost 6 bases to trimming and J lost 3 bases, with 16 bases between them. This CDR3 is built from 15 residues. For the CDR3, the DNA is TGTGCCAGCAGTCCGACCGGGGATGGGACAGATACGCAGTATTTT. Translation gives CASSPTGDGTDTQYF. Full variable domain (missing parts from reference TRBV13 and TRBJ2-3): AAGVIQSPRHLIKEKRETATLKCYPIPRHDTVYWYQQGPGQDPQFLISFYEKMQSDKGSIPDRFSAQQFSDYHSELNMSSLELGDSALYFCASSPTGDGTDTQYFGPGTRLTVL.

This sequence joins TRBV7-2 and TRBJ2-7, with no clear D. The CDR3 is made up of 12 amino acids. V was pared by 4 bases and J by 2 bases, with 6 bases between. Germline V gives CDR1 SGHTA, CDR2 FQGNSA. Here the CDR3 DNA reads TGTGCCAGCAGCTCCACAACCTACGAGCAGTACTTC. Its translation is CASSSTTYEQYF. The full variable domain, with the rest looked up from reference TRBV7-2 and TRBJ2-7, is GAGVSQSPSNKVTEKGKDVELRCDPISGHTALYWYRQSLGQGLEFLIYFQGNSAPDKSGLPSDRFSAERTGGSVSTLTIQRTQQEDSAVYLCASSSTTYEQYFGPGTRLTVT.

This clone has only a few counts. This chain connects TRBV5-5 to TRBJ1-1, with D perhaps TRBD1 (5 bases). The CDR3 extends over 14 amino acids. Trimming removed 3 bases from V and 4 bases from J, with 13 bases in between. Per germline, CDR1 SGHKS and CDR2 YYEKEE (reference sequence). The CDR3 DNA reads TGTGCCAGCAGCTCCCGACGGGGGAGCACTGAAGCTTTCTTT. Translated: CASSSRRGSTEAFF. Based on the CDR3 plus reference TRBV5-5 and TRBJ1-1, the full variable domain is DAGVTQSPTHLIKTRGQQVTLRCSPISGHKSVSWYQQVLGQGPQFIFQYYEKEERGRGNFPDRFSARQFPNYSSELNVNALLLGDSALYLCASSSRRGSTEAFFGQGTRLTVV.

The V and J genes are TRBV7-2 and TRBJ2-1; 8 nucleotides line up with TRBD1. V gave up 5 bases and J gave up 8 bases; unmatched junction bases: 8. This CDR3 has 14 amino acids. Germline V gene data show CDR1 as SGHTA and CDR2 as FQGNSA. The CDR3 sequence is CASSDRDRRHEQFF. DNA for the CDR3: TGTGCCAGCAGCGACCGGGACAGGCGTCATGAGCAGTTCTTC.

This chain links TRBV28 with TRBJ1-2; D ambiguous. Looked up from germline, CDR1 is MDHEN and CDR2 is SYDVKM. Trimming shortened V by 7 bases and J by 4 bases, and 10 bases separated the two germline ends. CDR3 length: 12 amino acids. The CDR3 sequence: CASTLLSYGYTF. The CDR3 nucleotides are TGTGCCAGCACCCTCCTGTCCTATGGCTACACCTTC.

In its sample, this clone was seen a few times. The chain uses TRBV10-3 and TRBJ2-3; D might be TRBD1 or TRBD2, each matching 5 bases. The V gene's germline CDR1 is ENHRY and CDR2 SYGVKD. Trimming removed 6 bases from V and 2 bases from J, with 15 bases in between. This CDR3 is built from 15 residues. The CDR3 protein is CAIRRGSGNTDTQYF. CDR3 DNA: TGTGCCATCAGGAGGGGTAGTGGGAACACAGATACGCAGTATTTT.

The CDR3 region has the DNA TGTGCCAGCATCAAAGGTCTTGAGGCCATATATTTT. Amino acids: CASIKGLEAIYF. The V and J genes are TRBV7-9 and TRBJ1-3; D is unresolved. CDR1 and CDR2 from the germline V gene are SEHNR and FQNEAQ (reference sequence). This CDR3 region has 12 residues. V was shortened by 7 bases and J by 11 bases, with 15 bases between the two germline ends.

This clone showed up just a few times. The chain links TRBV27 to TRBJ2-3; possible D gene TRBD1, 6 bases. V was shortened by 0 bases and J by 12 bases, with 19 bases between the two germline ends. CDR3 length: 15 residues. Germline V gives CDR1 MNHEY, CDR2 SMNVEV (reference sequence). Here the CDR3 DNA reads TGTGCCAGCAGTTTATCGAGTCGCTGGACAGCCATACAGTATTTT. This codes for CASSLSSRWTAIQYF.

This clone came up a few times. CDR3 loop: CASSQSEAGDYNEQFF. The CDR3 DNA sequence: TGCGCCAGCAGTCAATCGGAAGCGGGAGACTACAATGAGCAGTTCTTC. This chain uses TRBV23-1 with TRBJ2-1; 8 nucleotides align to TRBD2. TRBV23-1 is an open reading frame whose function is uncertain. With 0 bases clipped from V and 3 bases from J, the junction kept 4 bases outside the gene matches. This CDR3 region has 16 residues.